The clone carrying this T cell receptor beta chain was picked up a small number of times. Its antigen is currently unknown. Among all donors, each was a healthy Caucasian. The CDR3 loop spans 12 amino acids. The germline CDR1 and CDR2 sequences are SEHNR and FQNEAQ (reference sequence). Trimming left V 2 bases short and J 8 bases short, with 8 bases between. This specimen comes from a study of identical twins. Notes on the study in general: Potential partial confounding of zero-insertion analyses by invariant MAIT and iNKT cells was noted. Less excess twin sharing appeared in beta out-of-frame sequences.

TCRdb recomputed calls from the 5' RACE reads with MiXCR, one row per CDR3 protein. Of about 470,000 distinct CDR3 sequences in the sample, 24% were seen once. These data are also associated with another study on T cells expressing NK-cell markers.

The sequence came from a woman younger than 30 in good health. The chain links TRBV7-9 to TRBJ2-3; D remains unclear. What was sequenced was CD4+ T cells sorted from blood. CDR3 protein: CASSLQRTTQYF. The CDR3, as DNA: TGTGCCAGCAGCTTACAACGCACTACGCAGTATTTT.